One TCR beta chain is described in this entry. This clonotype showed up just a few times. Its antigen remains unidentified. The record has no base qualities; no much larger clone is one base away. This specimen belongs to a study of T cells in Graves' hyperthyroidism and ophthalmopathy (dated by TCRdb to the late 2010s). Regarding the complete study: Peripheral blood was sampled at the time of initial diagnosis, prior to any treatment. After blood sampling, hyperthyroidism patients were treated with methimazole at a starting dose of 30 mg daily, and ophthalmopathy patients were treated with high-dose intravenous methylprednisolone. The study also compared thyroid tissue and blood T-cell repertoires from several Graves' hyperthyroidism patients. According to the paper, TCR Vbeta CDR3 sequencing was carried out on 120 to 150 peripheral blood samples, which came from 40 to 45 ophthalmopathy, under 85 hyperthyroidism and approximately 17 progressor patients. For training and testing, the approximately 97 patients in the discovery cohort were randomly divided in a 7:3 ratio. To identify TCR V-J signatures that set the groups apart, the researchers used a discovery cohort of about a hundred patients, made up of fewer than 50 with Graves' ophthalmopathy and 55 to 65 with stable Graves' hyperthyroidism. Whether ophthalmopathy could be predicted prospectively was tested in an independent validation cohort made up of 18 to 20 hyperthyroidism patients plus 17 patients who later progressed to ophthalmopathy.

What the research found in general, with its limitations: During validation, the model predicted progression to ophthalmopathy a median of roughly six months ahead of onset, with around 65% sensitivity and around 72% specificity. Sample size was not statistically predetermined, and investigators were not blinded to group allocation. Ophthalmopathy was separated from stable hyperthyroidism by a 13 V-J signature model, with 85% to 90% sensitivity and approximately 81% specificity obtained in cross-validation and 80%/75% obtained in testing. Blood samples also contained most of the expanded thyroid clonotypes (frequency above 0.001), which suggests that blood repertoires may reflect thyroid immune responses.

TCR beta CDR3 regions were amplified from RNA transcripts. A first-round RT-PCR of the TCR CDR3 used the HTBI primer set with the Qiagen OneStep RT-PCR kit. A second multiplex PCR round built the libraries, followed by size selection and purification. Sequencing of the libraries was done on an Illumina HiSeq2000 using paired-end 100 bp reads. On the authors' methods: SOAPnuke was used to process the raw data, throwing out any read that contained adapters or uncalled bases, had a mean Phred below 15, or lacked an exact constant-primer or identifier match. COPE v1.2.5 was used to merge the high-quality paired reads, and each unique nucleotide sequence was defined as a clonotype. MiTCR v1.1 was used to align clonotypes to the IMGT TRBV, TRBD and TRBJ reference segments. The analysis was restricted to V-J combinations with a frequency above 0.0001, which together covered over 99% of the repertoires. A TCS score was defined as the ratio of F50 (clonal expansion) to E x V (chaos), with BLOSUM62-based TCRdist applied between CDR3 peptides within each V-J. Welch's t-statistics and random forest reduced approximately 520 V-J features to 13, which were used in a naive Bayes classifier (R e1071). Using fastp trimming at Q25 and MiXCR clonotype assembly, TCRdb reanalyzed the public sequencing data and kept in-frame beta chains. Each record represents a unique CDR3 protein, reported with the most common genes and DNA among its rows. The V and J calls come from TCRdb's annotation, not from the publication. This sample holds a few hundred thousand distinct CDR3 sequences; approximately 23% were observed only once. Of the sample, around 50% falls within the top ten clones.

V is cut back by 6 bases and J by 1 base, with 5 bases in the junction unmatched. The CDR3 spans 16 residues, from the cysteine through the phenylalanine. Of all the DNA, just the CDR3 is kept, 48 bases in frame from base 1. In the ophthalmopathy patients, disease was moderately to severely active, with a Clinical Activity Score of 3 or more, a NOSPECS grade of 4 or more, and a duration of less than 3 months. Any patient with an uncontrolled infection, another autoimmune disease, pregnancy or lactation was excluded. Clinical symptoms, serum thyroxine and TRAb, thyroid ultrasound, and orbital computed tomography formed the basis for the diagnoses. Ficoll-Paque density gradient centrifugation was used to isolate PBMCs from about 9.4 ml of fresh peripheral blood. Total RNA was extracted using Trizol reagent, and RNA quality was assessed on an Agilent 2100 Bioanalyzer.

Sequencing input: blood. This chain joins TRBV12-3 or TRBV12-4 to TRBJ2-3, with 12 middle bases fitting TRBD2. This receptor was taken from a woman in her 70s with Graves' ophthalmopathy. CDR3 protein: CASSLAGGGGTDTQYF. The nucleotide sequence is TGTGCCAGCAGCCTAGCGGGAGGGGGGGGCACAGATACGCAGTATTTT.